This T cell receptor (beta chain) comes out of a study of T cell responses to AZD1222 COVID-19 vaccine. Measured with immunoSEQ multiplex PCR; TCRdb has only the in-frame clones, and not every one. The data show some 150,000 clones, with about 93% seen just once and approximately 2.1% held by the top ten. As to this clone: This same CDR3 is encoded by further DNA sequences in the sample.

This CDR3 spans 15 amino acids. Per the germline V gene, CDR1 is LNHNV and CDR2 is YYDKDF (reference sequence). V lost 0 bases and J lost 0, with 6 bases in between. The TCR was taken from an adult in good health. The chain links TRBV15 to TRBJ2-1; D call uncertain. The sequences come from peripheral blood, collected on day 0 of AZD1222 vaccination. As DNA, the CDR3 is TGTGCCACCAGCAGAGAGAGGAGCTCCTACAATGAGCAGTTCTTC. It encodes CATSRERSSYNEQFF.